This record covers a single T cell receptor (beta chain). The CDR3 sequence is 11 residues long. Germline V lookup: CDR1 LNHDA, CDR2 SQIVND (reference sequence). V was pared by 11 bases and J by 8 bases, with 13 bases between. These data originate in a study of blood T cell repertoires in COVID-19. The overall study: Acute-phase and convalescent COVID-19 samples originated in the United States, Italy and Spain. In each case, the material was cDNA or gDNA derived from T cells, B-cell-depleted T cells, or PBMCs.

In the original workflow: Reference gene primers were amplified, and this amplification served to estimate nucleated cell counts. Sequencing was performed with immunoSEQ multiplex PCR; in TCRdb, only in-frame clones are kept and a portion is missing. That table gives V, J and clone size, and the DNA gave D and trimming. The repertoire has some 150,000 clones, about 81% of them found once; the top ten carry around 8%. The material sequenced was peripheral blood. The chain employs TRBV19 and TRBJ2-1; the D gene is possibly TRBD2 (6 bases). The TCR comes from a woman between 65 and 79 years old with acute or convalescent COVID-19. The CDR3 protein is CAVGWGDEQFF. The CDR3 region has the DNA TGTGCCGTGGGGTGGGGGGATGAGCAGTTCTTC.